This TCR beta chain originates from a study of identical twins. This clonotype showed up just a few times. Its specificity is not known. The CDR3 consists of 17 residues. Overall study results and limits: Excess twin sharing in beta out-of-frame sequences was weaker. Whereas memory repertoires showed no such difference, abundant cord blood beta clonotypes carried fewer insertions.

TCRdb re-called the 5' RACE reads with MiXCR, one entry per CDR3 protein. The sample consists of approximately 590,000 distinct CDR3 sequences, 9.6% of them appearing once. These same records also appear under a second study, on yellow fever vaccine responses in identical twins.

Material for sequencing was PBMCs. The TCR was taken from a young woman in good health. This chain links TRBV21-1 with TRBJ2-1; the D call in the table, TRBD2, was not verified against the DNA. TRBV21-1 is a pseudogene. The CDR3 loop reads CASSKVVGTSGSNEQFF. The CDR3 nucleotides are TGTGCCAGCAGCAAAGTGGTAGGGACTAGCGGGAGCAATGAGCAGTTCTTC.